The 9 T cell receptor beta chains below all came from one sample that was sequenced in a study of blood T cell repertoires in COVID-19. Assay: immunoSEQ multiplex PCR; the TCRdb copy retains only in-frame clones and omits some. The data contain about 200,000 clones, more than 70% of them singletons. Sample: peripheral blood. These TCRs come from a man between 50 and 59 years old with COVID-19, enrolled during active disease.

The chain is built from TRBV5-5 and TRBJ1-1; 8 positions match TRBD1. The CDR3 covers 13 residues. In germline, CDR1 is SGHKS, CDR2 YYEKEE (reference sequence). The ends lost 0 bases at V and 6 bases at J; junction bases unmatched: 1. CDR3 protein: CASSLVQGAEAFF. In DNA form, the CDR3 reads TGTGCCAGCAGCTTGGTACAGGGGGCTGAAGCTTTCTTT.

The rearrangement links TRBV7-2 to TRBJ2-7, with 12 nucleotides matching TRBD1. The V and J ends lost 1 base and 5 bases, in that order; junction bases with no gene match: 3. Germline assignment: CDR1 SGHTA and CDR2 FQGNSA. The CDR3 contains 15 residues. DNA for the CDR3: TGTGCCAGCAGCTTAGGGGGACAGGGGGCGAACGAGCAGTACTTC. It specifies CASSLGGQGANEQYF. Looking up the rest from reference TRBV7-2 and TRBJ2-7 gives the full variable domain: GAGVSQSPSNKVTEKGKDVELRCDPISGHTALYWYRQSLGQGLEFLIYFQGNSAPDKSGLPSDRFSAERTGGSVSTLTIQRTQQEDSAVYLCASSLGGQGANEQYFGPGTRLTVT.

The chain couples TRBV6-5 to TRBJ2-3, with 7 bases identical to TRBD2. Germline loops: CDR1 MNHEY, CDR2 SVGAGI. The CDR3 is 14 amino acids. V shed 7 bases, J shed 5 bases, and the junction held 9 bases outside the gene matches. The CDR3 bases are TGTGCCAGCAATGGGGCGGGAGCCCGAGATACGCAGTATTTT. It codes for CASNGAGARDTQYF.

This clone was seen once. This chain connects TRBV19 to TRBJ2-1; no clear D gene. Germline loops: CDR1 LNHDA, CDR2 SQIVND (reference sequence). The CDR3 has 14 residues. The germline V and J ends were trimmed by 10 bases and 6 bases, with 19 bases remaining between them. The CDR3 region is CATYTTDKSNEQFF. The CDR3 bases are TGTGCCACCTACACCACAGATAAATCCAATGAGCAGTTCTTC.

This sequence joins TRBV6-5 and TRBJ2-3; a weak D match, TRBD1 (6 bases). The CDR3 has 15 amino acids. The germline V gene encodes CDR1 MNHEY and CDR2 SVGAGI. Trimming removed 7 bases at V and 1 base at J, with 15 bases between. CDR3 coding DNA: TGTGCCAGCACCTCAGTGGCAGGGGGCACAGATACGCAGTATTTT. Residues: CASTSVAGGTDTQYF.

Only a few counts were recorded for this clone. This sequence joins TRBV28 and TRBJ2-1, with 14 bases aligning to TRBD2. This CDR3 contains 16 residues. Germline loops: CDR1 MDHEN, CDR2 SYDVKM. The ends lost 5 bases at V and 5 bases at J; junction bases unmatched: 5. The CDR3, as DNA: TGTGCCAGCAGTACGGGACTAGCGGGGGTTAACAATGAGCAGTTCTTC. Translated: CASSTGLAGVNNEQFF.

This clone was observed a handful of times. The V call is TRBV5-4, the J call TRBJ2-1; 10 positions match TRBD2. The CDR3 consists of 16 residues. Germline CDR1 and CDR2: SGHNT and YYREEE (reference sequence). V lost 4 bases to trimming and J lost 5 bases; unmatched junction nucleotides: 9. The CDR3 protein is CASSTPSGGADNEQFF. The CDR3 region has the DNA TGTGCCAGCAGCACCCCGAGCGGGGGGGCCGACAATGAGCAGTTCTTC.

The table lists this clone with a few counts. This chain uses TRBV18 with TRBJ2-7; 7 bases fit TRBD2. Germline CDR1 and CDR2: KGHSH and LQKENI. The CDR3 covers 15 residues. Unmatched junction bases numbered 4, after V lost 0 bases and J lost 2 bases. CDR3: CASSPPPAGAYEQYF. The CDR3 DNA reads as TGTGCCAGCTCACCACCGCCGGCGGGGGCCTACGAGCAGTACTTC.

The rearrangement links TRBV6-5 to TRBJ1-2; D is uncertain. The germline V and J ends were trimmed by 7 bases and 4 bases, with 13 bases remaining between them. Germline V gene sequence: CDR1 MNHEY, CDR2 SVGAGI. This CDR3 has 13 residues. The CDR3 region is CASTLKESYGYTF. CDR3 bases: TGTGCCAGCACCTTAAAGGAGAGCTATGGCTACACCTTC.